This is a list of T cell receptor beta chains from one sample in a study of blood T cell repertoires in COVID-19. The protocol was immunoSEQ multiplex PCR, while the TCRdb copy is restricted to in-frame clones and leaves out a portion. The sample holds about 80,000 clones, approximately 89% seen once. Sequenced sample: peripheral blood. These receptors were taken from an elderly woman with acute or convalescent COVID-19. Each CDR3 is given with its conserved first and last residue. A D gene is named only where the DNA matches it firmly. Size values are once, few and many counts, or a class for expanded clones, and some rows have none.

d_gene: TRBD2
v_gene: TRBV2
j_gene: TRBJ2-7
abundance: once
CDR3aa: CASTRKRDNEQYF
CDR3nt: TGTGCCAGCACTCGGAAGCGGGATAACGAGCAGTACTTC

d_gene: .
v_gene: TRBV5-4
j_gene: TRBJ2-3
abundance: once
CDR3aa: CASSLPGSDTQYF
CDR3nt: TGTGCCAGCAGCTTGCCGGGTTCAGATACGCAGTATTTT

d_gene: TRBD1
v_gene: TRBV6-2/TRBV6-3
j_gene: TRBJ1-1
abundance: .
CDR3aa: CASSYSRGQGPFF
CDR3nt: TGTGCCAGCAGTTACTCGAGGGGACAGGGACCTTTCTTT

d_gene: TRBD1
v_gene: TRBV18
j_gene: TRBJ2-1
abundance: once
CDR3aa: CASSPRQGYSYNEQFF
CDR3nt: TGTGCCAGCTCACCCAGACAGGGTTATTCCTACAATGAGCAGTTCTTC

d_gene: .
v_gene: TRBV4-3
j_gene: TRBJ2-1
abundance: .
CDR3aa: CASSQDHRAYNEQFF
CDR3nt: TGCGCCAGCAGCCAAGATCATAGAGCCTACAATGAGCAGTTCTTC

d_gene: .
v_gene: TRBV6-5
j_gene: TRBJ2-5
abundance: .
CDR3aa: CASGRRQDGETQYF
CDR3nt: TGTGCCAGCGGGAGGCGGCAGGATGGGGAGACCCAGTACTTC

d_gene: TRBD1
v_gene: TRBV5-5
j_gene: TRBJ1-2
abundance: .
CDR3aa: CASSAPGQFPHGYTF
CDR3nt: TGTGCCAGCAGCGCCCCGGGACAGTTCCCCCATGGCTACACCTTC

d_gene: .
v_gene: TRBV24-1
j_gene: TRBJ2-2
abundance: .
CDR3aa: CATSDPSALTGELFF
CDR3nt: TGTGCCACCAGTGATCCCAGCGCTCTCACCGGGGAGCTGTTTTTT

d_gene: TRBD1
v_gene: TRBV15
j_gene: TRBJ1-5
abundance: .
CDR3aa: CATSRGQGDQPQHF
CDR3nt: TGTGCCACCAGCAGGGGACAGGGAGATCAGCCCCAGCATTTT

d_gene: TRBD2
v_gene: TRBV11-2
j_gene: TRBJ2-7
abundance: .
CDR3aa: CASSQPGLAGGQASYEQYF
CDR3nt: TGTGCCAGCAGCCAGCCCGGACTAGCGGGAGGCCAGGCCTCCTACGAGCAGTACTTC

d_gene: TRBD1
v_gene: TRBV5-6
j_gene: TRBJ2-5
abundance: .
CDR3aa: CASSPRQGARETQYF
CDR3nt: TGTGCCAGCAGCCCCCGACAGGGGGCGAGGGAGACCCAGTACTTC

d_gene: TRBD1
v_gene: TRBV5-6
j_gene: TRBJ1-1
abundance: .
CDR3aa: CASSGTGGYTEAFF
CDR3nt: TGTGCCAGCAGCGGTACAGGGGGCTATACTGAAGCTTTCTTT

d_gene: TRBD1
v_gene: TRBV6-6
j_gene: TRBJ2-2
abundance: .
CDR3aa: CASSYSDRATGELFF
CDR3nt: TGTGCCAGCAGTTACTCGGACAGGGCCACCGGGGAGCTGTTTTTT

d_gene: .
v_gene: TRBV5-1
j_gene: TRBJ1-1
abundance: .
CDR3aa: CASSLDGANRGFTEAFF
CDR3nt: TGCGCCAGCAGCTTGGACGGCGCCAATCGGGGATTCACTGAAGCTTTCTTT

d_gene: TRBD1
v_gene: TRBV7-2
j_gene: TRBJ1-1
abundance: .
CDR3aa: CASGTYRGNTEAFF
CDR3nt: TGTGCCAGCGGTACCTACAGGGGGAACACTGAAGCTTTCTTT

d_gene: .
v_gene: TRBV14
j_gene: TRBJ2-1
abundance: few
CDR3aa: CASSQDWGRDEQFF
CDR3nt: TGTGCCAGCAGCCAAGATTGGGGGCGGGATGAGCAGTTCTTC

d_gene: .
v_gene: TRBV9
j_gene: TRBJ2-7
abundance: .
CDR3aa: CASSVGGRPYEQYF
CDR3nt: TGTGCCAGCAGCGTAGGAGGGAGACCCTACGAGCAGTACTTC

d_gene: TRBD2
v_gene: TRBV18
j_gene: TRBJ2-6
abundance: few
CDR3aa: CASSPGTSGSSGANVLTF
CDR3nt: TGTGCCAGCTCACCAGGGACTAGCGGGAGCTCTGGGGCCAACGTCCTGACTTTC

d_gene: .
v_gene: TRBV7-8
j_gene: TRBJ1-1
abundance: .
CDR3aa: CASSPVGTSEAFF
CDR3nt: TGTGCCAGCAGCCCCGTTGGGACTTCTGAAGCTTTCTTT

d_gene: TRBD2
v_gene: TRBV18
j_gene: TRBJ2-7
abundance: .
CDR3aa: CASSTTTSGKLGEQYF
CDR3nt: TGTGCCAGCTCAACTACGACTAGCGGGAAGTTGGGCGAGCAGTACTTC

d_gene: TRBD2
v_gene: TRBV5-4
j_gene: TRBJ2-7
abundance: .
CDR3aa: CASSSTGLAVYEQYF
CDR3nt: TGTGCCAGCAGCTCAACGGGACTAGCAGTCTACGAGCAGTACTTC

d_gene: .
v_gene: TRBV11-2
j_gene: TRBJ2-6
abundance: .
CDR3aa: CASSPFSIRSSGANVLTF
CDR3nt: TGTGCCAGCAGCCCATTTTCCATCAGAAGCTCTGGGGCCAACGTCCTGACTTTC

d_gene: .
v_gene: TRBV6-6
j_gene: TRBJ1-3
abundance: .
CDR3aa: CASSSRTVFSGNTIYF
CDR3nt: TGTGCCAGCAGTTCCCGGACAGTCTTCTCTGGAAACACCATATATTTT

d_gene: .
v_gene: TRBV5-6
j_gene: TRBJ2-5
abundance: .
CDR3aa: CASSLGIHGQETQYF
CDR3nt: TGTGCCAGCAGCTTGGGTATCCACGGGCAAGAGACCCAGTACTTC

d_gene: .
v_gene: TRBV5-4
j_gene: TRBJ1-5
abundance: once
CDR3aa: CASSSGGGDSNQPQHF
CDR3nt: TGTGCCAGCAGCTCCGGGGGAGGGGATAGCAATCAGCCCCAGCATTTT

d_gene: .
v_gene: TRBV7-9
j_gene: TRBJ2-7
abundance: .
CDR3aa: CASSFPQGGEDEQYF
CDR3nt: TGTGCCAGCAGCTTCCCCCAAGGGGGGGAAGACGAGCAGTACTTC

d_gene: TRBD1
v_gene: TRBV19
j_gene: TRBJ1-5
abundance: few
CDR3aa: CASSPRTGNSNQPQHF
CDR3nt: TGTGCCAGTAGCCCCCGGACAGGTAATAGCAATCAGCCCCAGCATTTT

d_gene: TRBD1
v_gene: TRBV4-2
j_gene: TRBJ2-3
abundance: .
CDR3aa: CASSPGTGGGTDTQYF
CDR3nt: TGTGCCAGCAGCCCCGGGACAGGCGGTGGCACAGATACGCAGTATTTT